Below are 30 T cell receptor beta chains sequenced from a single sample in a study of OX40 agonist ivuxolimab in advanced cancers. Measured with immunoSEQ multiplex PCR; TCRdb has only the in-frame clones, and not every one. The table shows approximately 66,000 clones, with roughly 85% occurring only once. The sequencing used CD4+ or CD8+ T cells sorted from blood, collected in a trial of the OX40 agonist ivuxolimab. Receptors were obtained from an adult with an advanced solid tumor such as melanoma, head and neck, liver or kidney cancer.

The rearrangement uses TRBV30 and TRBJ1-1; possible D gene TRBD1, 5 bases. CDR3 length: 12 residues. Germline lookup yields CDR1 GTSNPN and CDR2 SVGIG (reference sequence). V dropped 8 bases and J dropped 7 bases, with 17 bases sitting between them. The CDR3 here is CAGSLGEGEAFF. The CDR3 region has the DNA TGTGCCGGATCTTTAGGGGAAGGTGAAGCTTTCTTT. Drawing the rest from reference TRBV30 and TRBJ1-1, the complete variable domain is SQTIHQWPATLVQPVGSPLSLECTVEGTSNPNLYWYRQAAGRGLQLLFYSVGIGQISSEVPQNLSASRPQDRQFILSSKKLLLSDSGFYLCAGSLGEGEAFFGQGTRLTVV.

The chain has TRBV10-1 and TRBJ2-7; the D gene is possibly TRBD2 (5 bases). This CDR3 has 13 residues. Germline lookup yields CDR1 WNHNN and CDR2 SYGVQD (reference sequence). CDR3 nucleotides: TGCGGCACTAGGAAGCGGATGTTAGGCGAGCAGTACTTC. Its protein product is CGTRKRMLGEQYF.

This chain links TRBV5-1 with TRBJ2-3; D is possibly TRBD2 (6 bases). The CDR3 covers 15 residues. The V end was cut by 2 bases, the J end by 6 bases, with 16 bases between. The V gene's germline CDR1 is SGHRS and CDR2 YFSETQ. In DNA, the CDR3 is TGCGCCAGCAGCTTTCTGGGGGGAGTCGCGGATACGCAGTATTTT. This encodes CASSFLGGVADTQYF. Combining the CDR3 with reference TRBV5-1 and TRBJ2-3 gives the whole variable domain KAGVTQTPRYLIKTRGQQVTLSCSPISGHRSVSWYQQTPGQGLQFLFEYFSETQRNKGNFPGRFSGRQFSNSRSEMNVSTLELGDSALYLCASSFLGGVADTQYFGPGTRLTVL.

The DNA of the CDR3 is TGTGCCACCAGCAGAGGGGGGACAGGGGGCAGAGGGACTGAAGCTTTCTTT. Translation gives CATSRGGTGGRGTEAFF. V is TRBV15 and J is TRBJ1-1; 12 bases align to TRBD1. Unmatched junction bases numbered 8, after V lost 1 base and J lost 5 bases. The CDR3 runs 17 residues. Germline loops: CDR1 LNHNV, CDR2 YYDKDF (reference sequence). Based on the CDR3 plus reference TRBV15 and TRBJ1-1, the full variable domain is DAMVIQNPRYQVTQFGKPVTLSCSQTLNHNVMYWYQQKSSQAPKLLFHYYDKDFNNEADTPDNFQSRRPNTSFCFLDIRSPGLGDTAMYLCATSRGGTGGRGTEAFFGQGTRLTVV.

This clone came up a few times. The chain uses TRBV18 and TRBJ2-7; 8 bases map to TRBD1. The V segment lost 0 bases and the J segment 6 bases; nucleotides outside the gene matches: 7. Germline loops: CDR1 KGHSH, CDR2 LQKENI. This CDR3 spans 15 amino acids. CDR3 coding DNA: TGTGCCAGCTCACCACCGAATGGACAGGGTTTCGAGCAGTACTTC. Protein sequence: CASSPPNGQGFEQYF. The full variable domain, rest sourced from reference TRBV18 and TRBJ2-7, is NAGVMQNPRHLVRRRGQEARLRCSPMKGHSHVYWYRQLPEEGLKFMVYLQKENIIDESGMPKERFSAEFPKEGPSILRIQQVVRGDSAAYFCASSPPNGQGFEQYFGPGTRLTVT.

The J gene is TRBJ1-1, the V gene TRBV5-5; D gene uncertain. The CDR3 is 15 amino acids. V dropped 4 bases and J dropped 0 bases, with 13 bases sitting between them. Germline lookup yields CDR1 SGHKS and CDR2 YYEKEE (reference sequence). The DNA for the CDR3 is TGTGCCAGCAGCCTTCTTGAGTTCATGAACACTGAAGCTTTCTTT. Its translation: CASSLLEFMNTEAFF.

This clone is a singleton in its sample. The genes are TRBV4-2 and TRBJ2-1; 10 nucleotides line up with TRBD2. The CDR3 has 15 residues. CDR1 and CDR2 (germline): LGHNA, YNFKEQ. V dropped 1 base and J dropped 8; count of bases not matched to a gene: 5. This CDR3 reads CASSQGPSGSDEQFF. The CDR3 nucleotides read TGTGCCAGCAGCCAAGGTCCTAGCGGGAGCGATGAGCAGTTCTTC.

V gene TRBV5-1 combines with J gene TRBJ2-3, with unresolved D. V lost 1 base, J lost 3 bases, and 21 bases lay in between. The CDR3 spans 18 residues. CDR1 SGHRS and CDR2 YFSETQ come from the germline V gene. The CDR3 reads CASSLPPQGAKITDTQYF. The CDR3 nucleotides are TGCGCCAGCAGCTTGCCCCCTCAAGGCGCCAAGATAACAGATACGCAGTATTTT.

This rearrangement joins TRBV7-3 to TRBJ2-3; 10 bases match TRBD2. The CDR3 runs to 17 residues. Germline lookup yields CDR1 SGHTA and CDR2 FQGTGA. Germline trimming cut 0 bases from V and 2 bases from J; bases unmatched to any gene: 5. Here the CDR3 reads CASSLTQREGATDTQYF. DNA of the CDR3: TGTGCCAGCAGCTTAACCCAGCGGGAGGGCGCCACAGATACGCAGTATTTT.

The gene calls are TRBV5-1 and TRBJ2-7, with TRBD2 identical over 8 bases. The length of the CDR3 is 15 residues. The germline V gene encodes CDR1 SGHRS and CDR2 YFSETQ. With 4 bases clipped from V and 6 bases from J, the junction kept 12 bases outside the gene matches. The CDR3 DNA follows: TGCGCCAGCAGCGTCACCGGGACTAGTAATGGCGAGCAGTACTTC. Translation gives CASSVTGTSNGEQYF.

The chain is built from TRBV7-9 and TRBJ2-7; TRBD1 or TRBD2 may be the D gene (5 bases each). Germline V gene sequence: CDR1 SEHNR, CDR2 FQNEAQ (reference sequence). The length of the CDR3 is 15 residues. Trimming stripped 5 bases from V and 3 bases from J, with 17 bases between. CDR3 loop: CASSQGPRSYYEQYF. The CDR3 bases are TGTGCCAGCAGCCAGGGACCGCGCAGTTACTACGAGCAGTACTTC.

This clone was observed a few times. The V call is TRBV30, the J call TRBJ1-1, with D uncertain. V was trimmed by 0 bases and J by 5 bases, leaving 7 bases between them. CDR1 GTSNPN and CDR2 SVGIG come from the germline V gene (reference sequence). The CDR3 sequence is 12 residues long. The CDR3 loop is CAWSVRGTEAFF. DNA of the CDR3: TGTGCCTGGAGTGTACGGGGAACTGAAGCTTTCTTT.

The V gene is TRBV7-9, the J gene TRBJ2-2, with 8 positions matching TRBD1. CDR1 is SEHNR and CDR2 is FQNEAQ in the germline V gene (reference sequence). V was pared by 3 bases and J by 4 bases, with 7 bases of the junction left unmatched. The length of the CDR3 is 16 residues. CDR3 in DNA: TGTGCCAGCAGCTTCGTGGCAGGGGGCTTCACCGGGGAGCTGTTTTTT. It translates to CASSFVAGGFTGELFF.

The gene calls are TRBV4-2 and TRBJ1-1, with D perhaps matching TRBD1 (6 bases). CDR3 length: 14 amino acids. The germline CDR1 and CDR2 sequences are LGHNA and YNFKEQ. V lost 5 bases and J lost 3, with 13 bases in between. The CDR3 spells CASSARDKYTEAFF. In DNA, the CDR3 is TGTGCCAGCAGCGCCCGGGACAAATACACTGAAGCTTTCTTT.

This clone was seen more than once but under ten times. The chain combines TRBV16 with TRBJ2-7, with 9 nucleotides matching TRBD2. CDR1 is KGHSY and CDR2 is FQNENV in the germline V gene. The J segment lost 3 bases and the V segment lost 5 bases, leaving 8 bases of the junction unmatched. The CDR3 is made up of 15 amino acids. The CDR3 spells CASSGGASGDYEQYF. As DNA, the CDR3 is TGTGCCAGCAGCGGCGGGGCTAGCGGGGACTACGAGCAGTACTTC.

V gene TRBV19 combines with J gene TRBJ2-1, with TRBD2 matching over 7 bases. The CDR3 is 15 residues long. The germline CDR1 and CDR2 sequences are LNHDA and SQIVND (reference sequence). V lost 1 base, J lost 4 bases, and 4 bases stayed unmatched. In DNA form, the CDR3 reads TGTGCCAGTAGTATAGGTGGGGGAGGGTACAATGAGCAGTTCTTC. Its translation is CASSIGGGGYNEQFF.

In its sample, this clone was seen a few times. The chain couples TRBV18 to TRBJ1-2, with D uncertain. This CDR3 is built from 14 residues. V lost 3 bases and J lost 0, with 8 bases in between. CDR1 is KGHSH, CDR2 LQKENI, per germline. DNA for the CDR3: TGTGCCAGCTCACCCGATAGCTCTAACTATGGCTACACCTTC. This gives the protein CASSPDSSNYGYTF.

V is TRBV9 and J is TRBJ1-6, with TRBD1 matching over 7 bases. Germline V CDR1 and CDR2: SGDLS, YYNGEE. Germline trimming cut 3 bases from V and 6 bases from J; bases unmatched to any gene: 3. There are 14 residues in the CDR3. The chain's CDR3 is CASSARDSNSPLHF. CDR3 sequence (DNA): TGTGCCAGCAGCGCTCGGGACAGTAATTCACCCCTCCACTTT. The variable domain in full, completed from reference TRBV9 and TRBJ1-6, reads DSGVTQTPKHLITATGQRVTLRCSPRSGDLSVYWYQQSLDQGLQFLIQYYNGEERAKGNILERFSAQQFPDLHSELNLSSLELGDSALYFCASSARDSNSPLHFGNGTRLTVT.

The chain joins TRBV7-2 to TRBJ2-5, with D tentatively TRBD2 (6 bases). V shed 5 bases and J shed 5 bases, with 15 bases lying between them. Germline-derived CDR1 and CDR2 are SGHTA and FQGNSA. This CDR3 comprises 14 residues. This CDR3 reads CASSTLLREETQYF. The CDR3 nucleotides read TGTGCCAGCAGCACCCTACTACGGGAGGAGACCCAGTACTTC.

The V and J genes are TRBV25-1 and TRBJ2-5; 11 bases are shared with TRBD1. Unmatched junction bases numbered 3, after V lost 2 bases and J lost 4 bases. There are 15 residues in the CDR3. From germline, CDR1 is MGHDK and CDR2 SYGVNS. CDR3 protein: CASSEGTGGSETQYF. The CDR3 region has the DNA TGTGCCAGCAGTGAAGGGACAGGGGGATCAGAGACCCAGTACTTC.

This clone was recorded only once. The rearrangement uses TRBV7-2 and TRBJ2-5; 10 positions agree with TRBD2. Trimming removed 5 bases from V and 5 bases from J; junction bases left unmatched: 14. The V gene's germline CDR1 is SGHTA and CDR2 FQGNSA. The CDR3 extends over 17 amino acids. Written as DNA, the CDR3 is TGTGCCAGCAGCGAAACGCGCGGTAGCGGGGGGTGGGAGACCCAGTACTTC. Translation: CASSETRGSGGWETQYF.

This clone was observed once. The genes are TRBV7-9 and TRBJ1-4; D remains ambiguous. Germline CDR1 and CDR2: SEHNR and FQNEAQ (reference sequence). V was trimmed by 0 bases and J by 8 bases, leaving 7 bases between them. The CDR3 contains 13 residues. The CDR3 region has the DNA TGTGCCAGCAGCTTAGCGAAGGGAGAAAAACTGTTTTTT. It translates to CASSLAKGEKLFF.

The gene calls are TRBV30 and TRBJ1-6, with no clear D. Germline values: CDR1 GTSNPN, CDR2 SVGIG (reference sequence). CDR3 length: 13 amino acids. Trimming cost V 1 base and J 8 bases, with 9 bases left between them. The CDR3 spells CAWSAGRDSPLHF. The CDR3 DNA sequence: TGTGCCTGGAGTGCGGGAAGAGATTCACCCCTCCACTTT. Based on the CDR3 plus reference TRBV30 and TRBJ1-6, the full variable domain is SQTIHQWPATLVQPVGSPLSLECTVEGTSNPNLYWYRQAAGRGLQLLFYSVGIGQISSEVPQNLSASRPQDRQFILSSKKLLLSDSGFYLCAWSAGRDSPLHFGNGTRLTVT.

This rearrangement joins TRBV11-2 to TRBJ2-7, with 9 nucleotides matching TRBD2. Germline CDR1 SGHAT, CDR2 FQNNGV. This CDR3 contains 14 residues. After removal of 5 bases from V and 5 bases from J, the junction contained 7 bases not matched to a gene. For the CDR3, the DNA is TGTGCCAGCAGCGCACCGGGACTAGCTCACGAGCAGTACTTC. Amino acids: CASSAPGLAHEQYF.

The chain carries TRBV6-5 and TRBJ1-1; the D gene is possibly TRBD1 (5 bases). This CDR3 comprises 13 residues. Trimming took 6 bases from V and 2 from J, leaving 10 bases between them. Per germline, CDR1 MNHEY and CDR2 SVGAGI. CDR3: CASRRQRNTEAFF. In DNA form, the CDR3 reads TGTGCCAGCAGGAGACAGAGAAACACTGAAGCTTTCTTT.

The chain uses TRBV5-5 and TRBJ1-1; D is undetermined. This CDR3 is 17 amino acids long. V lost 5 bases, J lost 0 bases, and 20 bases lay in between. Germline V lookup: CDR1 SGHKS, CDR2 YYEKEE (reference sequence). The CDR3 DNA reads TGTGCCAGCAGATTCGGCTTTAGCCGTACCATGAACACTGAAGCTTTCTTT. Protein sequence: CASRFGFSRTMNTEAFF.

This clone was seen a single time. V usage is TRBV5-1 and J usage is TRBJ1-2; 12 bases match TRBD1. This CDR3 has 16 amino acids. The V gene end was trimmed by 4 bases and the J gene end by 4 bases; junction bases not matched to a gene: 8. The germline V gene encodes CDR1 SGHRS and CDR2 YFSETQ. CDR3 DNA: TGCGCCAGCAGCCCGGGACAGGGGGCGCCTGGCTATGGCTACACCTTC. It specifies CASSPGQGAPGYGYTF.

The V gene is TRBV30, the J gene TRBJ1-1; D is unresolved. Germline assignment: CDR1 GTSNPN and CDR2 SVGIG (reference sequence). The ends were cut back, 5 bases at V and 5 bases at J, with 15 bases in the middle. This CDR3 region has 13 residues. The CDR3 DNA reads TGTGCCTGGCGCTCGGGTAGCGGGACTGAAGCTTTCTTT. It codes for CAWRSGSGTEAFF.

This clone was seen a handful of times. The chain links TRBV7-2 to TRBJ2-1; TRBD1 aligns across 7 bases. The length of the CDR3 is 17 residues. The germline CDR1 and CDR2 sequences are SGHTA and FQGNSA. The trim removed 5 bases at V and 1 base at J, leaving 11 bases unmatched. The CDR3 loop is CASSPTIRTGSYNEQFF. The CDR3 nucleotides are TGTGCCAGCAGCCCAACGATAAGGACAGGTTCCTACAATGAGCAGTTCTTC. Combining the CDR3 with reference TRBV7-2 and TRBJ2-1 gives the whole variable domain GAGVSQSPSNKVTEKGKDVELRCDPISGHTALYWYRQSLGQGLEFLIYFQGNSAPDKSGLPSDRFSAERTGGSVSTLTIQRTQQEDSAVYLCASSPTIRTGSYNEQFFGPGTRLTVL.

On this clone: Additional DNA sequences in this sample encode the identical CDR3. The chain is built from TRBV7-9 and TRBJ1-1; D gene unclear. CDR3 size: 13 residues. Looked up from germline, CDR1 is SEHNR and CDR2 is FQNEAQ (reference sequence). The V end lost 3 bases, the J end lost 1 base, and 6 bases lay between the germline ends. Here the CDR3 DNA reads TGTGCCAGCAGCTTGCAGGAGAACACTGAAGCTTTCTTT. Translated, it gives CASSLQENTEAFF. Full variable domain (missing parts from reference TRBV7-9 and TRBJ1-1): DTGVSQNPRHKITKRGQNVTFRCDPISEHNRLYWYRQTLGQGPEFLTYFQNEAQLEKSRLLSDRFSAERPKGSFSTLEIQRTEQGDSAMYLCASSLQENTEAFFGQGTRLTVV.